This T cell receptor beta chain derives from a study of T-cell reconstitution after alpha-beta-depleted transplantation in children. Overall study findings and caveats: Some patients' high day-60 TCRbeta diversity was attributed to recipient cells surviving conditioning. Expanded clones from the graft, numbering several hundred, reportedly supplied alpha-beta T cells about two months after transplant. T-cell numbers and diversity one year post-transplant derived largely from freshly generated T cells.

This clonotype occurred many times. Its cognate antigen is unknown. Preparation of the TCRbeta library used unique molecular identifiers. TCRdb reprocessed the PCR reads via MiXCR and lists one record per CDR3 protein. The table lists 85,000 to 120,000 distinct CDR3 sequences, 4.5% to 7.5% of them singletons. Germline lookup yields CDR1 SEHNR and CDR2 FQNEAQ (reference sequence). The V and J ends lost 0 bases and 3 bases respectively, with 5 bases between them. CDR3 length: 13 residues. The sample consisted of PBMCs, mostly from graft donor cells, taken 60 days after TCRalphabeta/CD19-depleted stem cell transplant. The V call is TRBV7-9, the J call TRBJ1-1; D is unclear. This clonotype was obtained from a female patient aged 2 to 10 who had a stem cell transplant for Fanconi anemia, so the T cells may come from the graft donor. The CDR3 DNA follows: TGTGCCAGCAGCTTAGCCACATACACTGAAGCTTTCTTT. Translated: CASSLATYTEAFF. Combining the CDR3 with reference TRBV7-9 and TRBJ1-1 gives the whole variable domain DTGVSQNPRHKITKRGQNVTFRCDPISEHNRLYWYRQTLGQGPEFLTYFQNEAQLEKSRLLSDRFSAERPKGSFSTLEIQRTEQGDSAMYLCASSLATYTEAFFGQGTRLTVV.